This entry lists 11 T cell receptor beta chains sequenced from one sample in a study of T cell changes during pregnancy in multiple sclerosis. TCRdb's copy holds only in-frame clones and misses some; the assay was immunoSEQ multiplex PCR. Altogether some 58,000 clones are present, around 96% being singletons, with the ten largest covering 2% to 2.5%. The sample was CD8+ T cells from peripheral blood mononuclear cells, taken after pregnancy. Receptors originate from a female donor with multiple sclerosis, enrolled in a pregnancy study.

The rearrangement links TRBV27 to TRBJ2-3, with D tentatively TRBD2 (5 bases). The V end was cut by 0 bases, the J end by 8 bases, with 9 bases between. CDR3 size: 13 residues. Germline loops: CDR1 MNHEY, CDR2 SMNVEV (reference sequence). The CDR3 DNA follows: TGTGCCAGCAGTTTATCCCTGGGAGCTACGCAGTATTTT. Translation gives CASSLSLGATQYF.

The V call is TRBV18, the J call TRBJ2-7, with D unclear. With 2 bases removed from V and 3 bases from J, the gap between germline ends came to 8 bases. CDR1 is KGHSH, CDR2 LQKENI, per germline. The CDR3 totals 13 residues. The CDR3 region has the DNA TGTGCCAGCTCACCAACATCCCGCTACGAGCAGTACTTC. Protein product: CASSPTSRYEQYF.

The gene calls are TRBV11-2 and TRBJ2-7, with a possible D match to TRBD1 (7 bases). Germline loops: CDR1 SGHAT, CDR2 FQNNGV. Trimming removed 5 bases at V and 0 bases at J, with 17 bases between. CDR3 length: 16 residues. In DNA, the CDR3 is TGTGCCAGCAGCCCAGGGGGGACTGGGAGCTCCTACGAGCAGTACTTC. This sequence encodes CASSPGGTGSSYEQYF.

Turning to this clone: One end of the junction does not line up with germline, which may come from a read error. This chain uses TRBV14 with TRBJ1-2; D uncertain. The germline V gene has CDR1 SGHDN and CDR2 FVKESK. The CDR3 contains 13 residues. CDR3 DNA: TGTGCCAGCAGTCAAGGGAGGAGCTATGGCTACACCTTC. Protein: CASSQGRSYGYTF.

This chain joins TRBV6-5 and TRBJ2-7, with 7 bases aligning to TRBD1. V trimming: 5 bases; J trimming: 3 bases; junction bases outside the gene matches: 7. The CDR3 contains 14 residues. CDR1 is MNHEY, CDR2 SVGAGI, per germline. DNA of the CDR3: TGTGCCAGCAGTGACAGGGCAGGGGACTACGAGCAGTACTTC. Encoded protein: CASSDRAGDYEQYF.

The chain links TRBV5-6 to TRBJ2-3; 9 bases agree with TRBD2. CDR1 is SGHDT and CDR2 is YYEEEE in the germline V gene. The CDR3 totals 15 residues. The trim removed 1 base at V and 3 bases at J, leaving 3 bases unmatched. CDR3 region: CASSLSLAGTDTQYF. For the CDR3, the DNA is TGTGCCAGCAGCTTGAGTCTAGCGGGGACAGATACGCAGTATTTT.

This rearrangement joins TRBV27 to TRBJ2-1, with 16 bases aligning to TRBD2. Trimming took 0 bases from V and 7 from J; bases not matched to a gene: 3. The CDR3 extends over 17 amino acids. The germline V gene has CDR1 MNHEY and CDR2 SMNVEV (reference sequence). The CDR3 DNA follows: TGTGCCAGCAGTTTATCGCTGGGACTAGCGGGAGGGAATGAGCAGTTCTTC. It codes for CASSLSLGLAGGNEQFF.

V usage is TRBV6-5 and J usage is TRBJ2-1, with TRBD2 as a possible D gene (6 bases). The germline gives CDR1 MNHEY, CDR2 SVGAGI. The CDR3 length is 16 residues. V was cut by 2 bases and J by 5 bases, with 16 bases left in between. The CDR3 region is CASSYALAGTHNEQFF. The DNA for the CDR3 is TGTGCCAGCAGTTACGCCCTGGCGGGAACCCACAATGAGCAGTTCTTC.

The CDR3: CASTITVGLDTGELFF. The DNA of the CDR3 is TGTGCCAGCACCATAACAGTGGGCCTCGACACCGGGGAGCTGTTTTTT. The rearrangement links TRBV5-6 to TRBJ2-2; D not resolved. The CDR3 has 16 amino acids. In germline, CDR1 is SGHDT, CDR2 YYEEEE. Trimming took off 6 bases at V and 3 bases at J, with 18 bases between the two ends.

The CDR3, as DNA: TGTGCCAGCAGGAAAGGCGGGAGAAATACACCCAATGAGCAGTTCTTC. This translates into CASRKGGRNTPNEQFF. This chain connects TRBV27 to TRBJ2-1, with TRBD2 matching 7 bases. CDR1 MNHEY and CDR2 SMNVEV come from the germline V gene (reference sequence). V was clipped by 6 bases and J by 6 bases; unmatched bases: 14. The CDR3 consists of 16 residues.

This chain uses TRBV4-3 with TRBJ2-5; a possible D gene is TRBD2 (6 bases). CDR3 length: 16 residues. The V gene's germline CDR1 is LGHNA and CDR2 YSLEER. Trimming left V 3 bases short and J 5 bases short, with 19 bases between. The CDR3 nucleotides are TGCGCCAGCAGCCAGATAAGGACGGGGGTTGGGGAGACCCAGTACTTC. Its protein product is CASSQIRTGVGETQYF.